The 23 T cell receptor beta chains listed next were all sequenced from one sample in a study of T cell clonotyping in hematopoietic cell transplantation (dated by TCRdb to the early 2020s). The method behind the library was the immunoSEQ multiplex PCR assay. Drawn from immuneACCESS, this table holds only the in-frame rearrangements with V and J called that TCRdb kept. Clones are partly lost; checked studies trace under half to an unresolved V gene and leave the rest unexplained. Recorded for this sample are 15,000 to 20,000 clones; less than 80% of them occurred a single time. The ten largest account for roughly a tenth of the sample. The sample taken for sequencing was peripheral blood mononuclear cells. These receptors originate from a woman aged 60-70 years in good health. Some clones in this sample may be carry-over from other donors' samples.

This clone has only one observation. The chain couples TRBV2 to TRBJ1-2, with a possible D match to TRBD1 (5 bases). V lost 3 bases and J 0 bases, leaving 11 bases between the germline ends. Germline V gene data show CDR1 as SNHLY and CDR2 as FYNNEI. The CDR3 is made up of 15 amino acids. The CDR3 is CASSERGGTNYGYTF. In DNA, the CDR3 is TGTGCCAGCAGTGAGCGCGGGGGAACTAACTATGGCTACACCTTC.

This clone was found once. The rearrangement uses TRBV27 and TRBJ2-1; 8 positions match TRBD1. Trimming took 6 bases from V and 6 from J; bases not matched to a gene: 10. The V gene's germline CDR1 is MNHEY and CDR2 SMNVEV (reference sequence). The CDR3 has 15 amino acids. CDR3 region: CASRSGGRWINEQFF. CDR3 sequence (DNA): TGTGCCAGCAGATCAGGGGGCCGTTGGATCAATGAGCAGTTCTTC.

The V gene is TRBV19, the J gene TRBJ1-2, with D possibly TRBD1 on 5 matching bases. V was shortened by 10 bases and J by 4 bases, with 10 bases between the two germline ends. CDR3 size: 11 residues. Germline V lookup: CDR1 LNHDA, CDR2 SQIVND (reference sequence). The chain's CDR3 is CAIWGSYGYTF. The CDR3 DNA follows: TGTGCCATCTGGGGGAGCTATGGCTACACCTTC. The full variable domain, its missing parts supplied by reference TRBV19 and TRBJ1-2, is DGGITQSPKYLFRKEGQNVTLSCEQNLNHDAMYWYRQDPGQGLRLIYYSQIVNDFQKGDIAEGYSVSREKKESFPLTVTSAQKNPTAFYLCAIWGSYGYTFGSGTRLTVV.

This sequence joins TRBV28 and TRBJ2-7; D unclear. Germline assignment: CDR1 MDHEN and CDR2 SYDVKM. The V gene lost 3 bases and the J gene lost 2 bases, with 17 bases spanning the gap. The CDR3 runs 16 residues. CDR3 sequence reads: CASSFSLSTHTYEQYF. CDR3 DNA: TGTGCCAGCAGTTTTTCCCTATCGACGCATACCTACGAGCAGTACTTC.

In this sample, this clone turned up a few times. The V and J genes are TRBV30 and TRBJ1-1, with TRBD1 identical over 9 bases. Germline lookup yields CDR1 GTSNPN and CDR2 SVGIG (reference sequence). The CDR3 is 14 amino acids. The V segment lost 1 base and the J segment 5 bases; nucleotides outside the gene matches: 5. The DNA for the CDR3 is TGTGCCTGGAGTGGGGACAGGGTGCAAACTGAAGCTTTCTTT. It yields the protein CAWSGDRVQTEAFF.

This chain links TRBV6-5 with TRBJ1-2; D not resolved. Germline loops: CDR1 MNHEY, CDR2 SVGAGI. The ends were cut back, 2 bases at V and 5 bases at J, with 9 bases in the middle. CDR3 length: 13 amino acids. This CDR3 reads CASSYAQEYGYTF. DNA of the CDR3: TGTGCCAGCAGTTACGCCCAGGAATATGGCTACACCTTC.

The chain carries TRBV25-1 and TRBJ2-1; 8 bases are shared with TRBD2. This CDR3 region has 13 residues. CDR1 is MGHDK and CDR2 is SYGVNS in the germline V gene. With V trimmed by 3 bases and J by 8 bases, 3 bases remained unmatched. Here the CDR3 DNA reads TGTGCCAGCAGTGAGCGGGAGGTCCATGAGCAGTTCTTC. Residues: CASSEREVHEQFF.

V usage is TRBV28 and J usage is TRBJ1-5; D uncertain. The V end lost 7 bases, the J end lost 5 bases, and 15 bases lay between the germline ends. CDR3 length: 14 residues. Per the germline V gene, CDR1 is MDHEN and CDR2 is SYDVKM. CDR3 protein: CASKLAREYQPQHF. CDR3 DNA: TGTGCCAGCAAGTTGGCACGGGAATATCAGCCCCAGCATTTT.

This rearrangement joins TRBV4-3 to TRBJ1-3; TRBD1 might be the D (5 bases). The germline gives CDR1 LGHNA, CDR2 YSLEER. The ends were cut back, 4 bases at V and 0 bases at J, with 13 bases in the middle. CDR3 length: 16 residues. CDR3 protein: CASSPSGRISGNTIYF. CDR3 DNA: TGCGCCAGCAGCCCCTCGGGGCGGATCTCTGGAAACACCATATATTTT.

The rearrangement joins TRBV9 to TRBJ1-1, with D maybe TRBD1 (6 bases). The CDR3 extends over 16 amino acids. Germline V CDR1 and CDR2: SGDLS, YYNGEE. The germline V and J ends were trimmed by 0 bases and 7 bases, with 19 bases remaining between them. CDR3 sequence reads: CASSVGGIAGQNEAFF. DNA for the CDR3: TGTGCCAGCAGCGTAGGGGGGATTGCAGGACAGAATGAAGCTTTCTTT.

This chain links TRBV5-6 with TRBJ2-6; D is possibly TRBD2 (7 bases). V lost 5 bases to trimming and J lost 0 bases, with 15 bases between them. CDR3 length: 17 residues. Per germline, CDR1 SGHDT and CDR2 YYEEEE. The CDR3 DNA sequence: TGTGCCAGCAGTCCTGGGGGGGGCAACTCTGGGGCCAACGTCCTGACTTTC. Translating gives CASSPGGGNSGANVLTF.

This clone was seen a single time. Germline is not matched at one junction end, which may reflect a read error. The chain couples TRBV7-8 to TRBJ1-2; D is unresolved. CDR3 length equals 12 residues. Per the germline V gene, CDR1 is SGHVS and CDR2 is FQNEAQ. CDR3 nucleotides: TGTGCCAGCAGCCCTTTTGGCTATGGCTACACCTTT. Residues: CASSPFGYGYTF.

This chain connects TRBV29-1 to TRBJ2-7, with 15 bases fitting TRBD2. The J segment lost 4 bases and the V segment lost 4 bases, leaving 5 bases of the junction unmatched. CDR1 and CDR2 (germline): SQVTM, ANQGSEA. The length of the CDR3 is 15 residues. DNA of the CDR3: TGCAGCGTTGGGGGACTAGCGGGAGGCAAATACGAGCAGTACTTC. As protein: CSVGGLAGGKYEQYF.

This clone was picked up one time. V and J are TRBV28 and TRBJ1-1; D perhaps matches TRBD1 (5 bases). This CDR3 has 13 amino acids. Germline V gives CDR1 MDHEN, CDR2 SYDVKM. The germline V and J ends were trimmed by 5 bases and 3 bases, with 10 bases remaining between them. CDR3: CASSPQGYTEAFF. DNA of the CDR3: TGTGCCAGCAGTCCCCAGGGATACACTGAAGCTTTCTTT.

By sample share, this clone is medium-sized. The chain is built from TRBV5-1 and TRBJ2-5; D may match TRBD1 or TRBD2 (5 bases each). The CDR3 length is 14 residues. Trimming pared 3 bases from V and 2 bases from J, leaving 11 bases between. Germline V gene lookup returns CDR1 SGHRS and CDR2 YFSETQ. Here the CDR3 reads CASSYRDQQETQYF. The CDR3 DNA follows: TGCGCCAGCAGCTACCGGGACCAACAAGAGACCCAGTACTTC.

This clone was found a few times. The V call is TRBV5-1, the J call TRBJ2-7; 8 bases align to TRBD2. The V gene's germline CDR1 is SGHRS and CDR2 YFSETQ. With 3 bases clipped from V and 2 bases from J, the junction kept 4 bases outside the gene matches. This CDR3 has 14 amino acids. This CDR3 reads CASSSGLVPYEQYF. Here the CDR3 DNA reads TGCGCCAGCAGCTCGGGACTAGTTCCCTACGAGCAGTACTTC. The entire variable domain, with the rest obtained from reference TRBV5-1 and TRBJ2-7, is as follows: KAGVTQTPRYLIKTRGQQVTLSCSPISGHRSVSWYQQTPGQGLQFLFEYFSETQRNKGNFPGRFSGRQFSNSRSEMNVSTLELGDSALYLCASSSGLVPYEQYFGPGTRLTVT.

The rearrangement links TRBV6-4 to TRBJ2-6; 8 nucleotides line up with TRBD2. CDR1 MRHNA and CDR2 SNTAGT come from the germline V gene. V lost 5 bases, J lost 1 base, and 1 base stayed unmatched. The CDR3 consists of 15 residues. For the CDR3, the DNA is TGTGCCAGCAGTCCGGGGGGGTCTGGGGCCAACGTCCTGACTTTC. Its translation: CASSPGGSGANVLTF.

The CDR3 region has the DNA TGTGCCAGCGGGGGACAACTAAACTATGGCTACACCTTC. Translating it yields CASGGQLNYGYTF. The chain carries TRBV7-2 and TRBJ1-2; tentatively, D is TRBD1 (6 bases). CDR3 length: 13 amino acids. V was clipped by 8 bases and J by 2 bases, with 12 bases between them. Per germline, CDR1 SGHTA and CDR2 FQGNSA.

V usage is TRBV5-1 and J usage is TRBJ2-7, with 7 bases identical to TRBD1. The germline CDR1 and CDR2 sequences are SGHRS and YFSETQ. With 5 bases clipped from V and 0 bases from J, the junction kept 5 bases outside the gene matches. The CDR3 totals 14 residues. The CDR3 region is CASRPGTASYEQYF. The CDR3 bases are TGCGCCAGCAGACCCGGGACAGCCTCCTACGAGCAGTACTTC.

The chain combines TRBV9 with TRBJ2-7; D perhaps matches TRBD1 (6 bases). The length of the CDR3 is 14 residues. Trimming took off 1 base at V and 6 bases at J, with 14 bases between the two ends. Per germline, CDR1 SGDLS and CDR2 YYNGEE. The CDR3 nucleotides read TGTGCCAGCAGCGTATACTTAGGGGGAACCGAGCAGTACTTC. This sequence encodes CASSVYLGGTEQYF.

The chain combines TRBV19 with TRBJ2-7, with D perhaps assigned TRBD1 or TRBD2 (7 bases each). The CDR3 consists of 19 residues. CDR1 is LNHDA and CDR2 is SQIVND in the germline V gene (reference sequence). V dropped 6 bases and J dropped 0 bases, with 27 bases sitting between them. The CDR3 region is CASSQPPRGGGKSSYEQYF. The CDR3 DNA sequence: TGTGCCAGTAGCCAACCTCCTCGGGGAGGGGGCAAAAGCTCCTACGAGCAGTACTTC. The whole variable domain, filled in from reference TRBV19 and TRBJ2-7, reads DGGITQSPKYLFRKEGQNVTLSCEQNLNHDAMYWYRQDPGQGLRLIYYSQIVNDFQKGDIAEGYSVSREKKESFPLTVTSAQKNPTAFYLCASSQPPRGGGKSSYEQYFGPGTRLTVT.

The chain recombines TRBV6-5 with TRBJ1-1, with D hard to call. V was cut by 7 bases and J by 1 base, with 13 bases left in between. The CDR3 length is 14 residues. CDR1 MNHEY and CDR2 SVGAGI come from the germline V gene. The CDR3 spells CASTVTERNTEAFF. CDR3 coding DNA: TGTGCCAGCACTGTGACGGAAAGGAACACTGAAGCTTTCTTT.

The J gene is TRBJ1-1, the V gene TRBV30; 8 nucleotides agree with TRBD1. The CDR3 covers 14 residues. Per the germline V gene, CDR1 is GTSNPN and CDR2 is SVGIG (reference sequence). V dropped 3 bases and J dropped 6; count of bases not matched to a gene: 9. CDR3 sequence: CAWRPQGQAAEAFF. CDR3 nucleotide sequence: TGTGCCTGGAGACCCCAGGGACAGGCCGCTGAAGCTTTCTTT.